This TCR beta chain was sequenced in a study of T cell repertoires in cytomegalovirus infection. Study-wide context: It was recently identified HLA-C-restricted and well-studied HLA-B-restricted CMV epitopes that the study used. CMV infection and matching HLA type were both indicated by public TCR beta signatures. Study outcomes and limitations: Totalled public TCR beta family frequency picked out people who carried CMV plus the relevant HLA. It was HLA-C-restricted CMV-specific TCR beta clonotypes that dominated the response ex vivo.

Germline values: CDR1 SGHVS, CDR2 FNYEAQ. The CDR3 runs 18 residues. V was trimmed by 2 bases and J by 0 bases, leaving 19 bases between them. This clonotype appeared many times. Its matching antigen is unknown. TCRdb called the reads again in MiXCR, with one record for every CDR3 protein. The sample has under 150,000 distinct CDR3 sequences; roughly 31% are singletons. This clonotype was obtained from a human donor in good health (CMV status not recorded). Some clones in this sample may be carry-over from other donors' samples. This chain connects TRBV7-6 to TRBJ1-2; tentatively, D is TRBD1 (5 bases). Sequencing was performed on CD8+ T cells from cultured PBMCs, taken from culture after CMV antigen stimulation. The CDR3 sequence is CASSLRGAGVGANYGYTF. In DNA form, the CDR3 reads TGTGCCAGCAGCTTAAGGGGTGCCGGGGTGGGTGCTAACTATGGCTACACCTTC.